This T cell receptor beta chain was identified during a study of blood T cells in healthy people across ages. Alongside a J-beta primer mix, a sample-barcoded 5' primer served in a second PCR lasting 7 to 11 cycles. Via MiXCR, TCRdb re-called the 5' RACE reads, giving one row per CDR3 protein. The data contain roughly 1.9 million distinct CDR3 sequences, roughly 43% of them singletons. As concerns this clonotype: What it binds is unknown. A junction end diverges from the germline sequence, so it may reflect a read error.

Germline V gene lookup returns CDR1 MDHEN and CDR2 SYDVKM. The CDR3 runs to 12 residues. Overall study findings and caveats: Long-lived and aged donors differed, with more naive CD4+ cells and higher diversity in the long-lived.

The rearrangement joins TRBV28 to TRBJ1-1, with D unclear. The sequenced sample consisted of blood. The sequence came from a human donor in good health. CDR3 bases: TGTGCCTGCAGTTTTACCCATTATGAAGCTTTCTTT. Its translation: CACSFTHYEAFF.